This TCR beta chain was sequenced in a study of blood T cell repertoires in COVID-19 (dated by TCRdb to 2019 to 2021). For context, the study as a whole: The collaborator samples originated in the United States, Italy and Spain and spanned the acute and convalescent phases of COVID-19. A freely available public database, intended as a resource for researchers studying the immune response to SARS-CoV-2, is where the repertoires were released. Subjects who had been exposed to COVID-19, were actively infected with it, or had recovered from it provided the deeply sampled blood TCRbeta repertoires that made up the dataset. HLA class I and class II types, where available, came from metadata supplied by the sample provider rather than from assay-based typing. The prospective study material was composed of cDNA or gDNA derived from T cells, B-cell-depleted T cells, or PBMCs. The sample metadata nearly always contained a de-identified subject ID, COVID-19 status, age in years and sex. Samples came from the ongoing ImmuneRACE study (first 160 participants) plus 1,254 subjects from 6 global collaborators.

The collaborating institutions used their own protocols to collect whole blood in K2EDTA tubes. For TCRbeta analysis, collaborators shipped samples as frozen whole blood, isolated PBMCs, or DNA extracted from either of those sample types. CDR1 and CDR2 are read off the germline V gene as MNHNS and SASEGT. Trimming removed 1 base from V and 4 bases from J, leaving 13 bases between the germline ends. The CDR3, cysteine through phenylalanine, is 15 amino acids long. The kept DNA is CDR3 alone, 45 bases in frame from the first base. Overall study outcomes, separate from this receptor: The quantity of clinical and demographic metadata differed by source and by participant and was supplied without curation.

TCRbeta CDR3 regions were amplified from genomic DNA using the immunoSEQ Assay, a bias-controlled multiplex PCR. The published analysis was carried out like this. The number of nucleated cells in each sample was estimated by amplification of reference gene primers within the assay. To quantify the absolute abundance of each unique TCRbeta CDR3 rearrangement, sequence reads were collapsed and filtered. For each sample, productive Simpson clonality was calculated by taking the square root of Simpson's diversity index across productive rearrangements. The immuneACCESS repertoire file appears here via TCRdb, limited to in-frame rearrangements. These files lack a portion of the clones; in checked studies, under half of the deficit traces to unresolved V genes, and the cause of the others is not known. The V and J calls and clone size come from that table; D and trimming were worked out from the DNA. For this sample the table gives about 270,000 clones, of which over 75% were detected only once. Jointly, the top ten make up roughly 14% of the sample.

In regard to this clone: It lacks a known antigen. No quality values exist for individual bases; no much larger clone is one base distant.

The TCR comes from a human donor in a cohort sampled during active COVID-19. The sequencing sample was made of peripheral blood. This sequence uses TRBV6-1 and TRBJ1-2; confidence is insufficient to name the D gene. The CDR3 corresponds to CASSEGTAFSYGYTF. The DNA reads as follows: TGTGCCAGCAGTGAAGGTACAGCATTTTCCTATGGCTACACCTTC.